The 8 T cell receptor beta chains presented below share a single source sample, sequenced in a study of cytomegalovirus exposure and HLA in healthy donors (dated by TCRdb to about 2017). Library prep was done by the immunoSEQ multiplex PCR assay. A mixture of 60 forward primers for TCR Vbeta segments and 13 reverse primers for TCR Jbeta segments was used in the multiplex PCR. In its TCRdb copy, this immuneACCESS table keeps in-frame sequences only and misses some clones. Where compared with another copy, unresolved V genes explain less than half of these, and the others have no known cause. Within this sample are approximately 240,000 clones, with roughly 87% of them counted one time only. Of the sample, 5.4% is held by the ten largest clones. The sequencing sample was made of PBMCs. Every receptor here comes from a woman aged 40 to 55 in good health and CMV-seropositive.

This clone has more than one count but fewer than ten. This sequence joins TRBV4-3 and TRBJ1-3, with a possible D match to TRBD1 (5 bases). Per germline, CDR1 LGHNA and CDR2 YSLEER. V lost 4 bases and J 0 bases, leaving 13 bases between the germline ends. There are 16 residues in the CDR3. Here the CDR3 reads CASSPSGGRSGNTIYF. Here the CDR3 DNA reads TGCGCCAGCAGCCCTTCGGGGGGACGCTCTGGAAACACCATATATTTT.

The chain couples TRBV19 to TRBJ1-6; 8 nucleotides match TRBD1. The CDR3 runs to 15 residues. V was clipped by 3 bases and J by 7 bases; unmatched bases: 5. The germline V gene has CDR1 LNHDA and CDR2 SQIVND (reference sequence). The CDR3 region is CASSMDRVGNSPLHF. The CDR3 DNA sequence: TGTGCCAGTAGTATGGACAGGGTAGGGAATTCACCCCTCCACTTT.

The V call is TRBV28, the J call TRBJ1-5; D is ambiguous. This CDR3 is built from 12 residues. The germline V and J ends were trimmed by 8 bases and 5 bases, with 10 bases remaining between them. Germline V gives CDR1 MDHEN, CDR2 SYDVKM. The CDR3 loop reads CASQPGYQPQHF. The CDR3 DNA reads TGTGCCAGCCAACCGGGATATCAGCCCCAGCATTTT. Filled out from reference TRBV28 and TRBJ1-5, the complete variable domain reads DVKVTQSSRYLVKRTGEKVFLECVQDMDHENMFWYRQDPGLGLRLIYFSYDVKMKEKGDIPEGYSVSREKKERFSLILESASTNQTSMYLCASQPGYQPQHFGDGTRLSIL.

This chain connects TRBV30 to TRBJ1-2, with 9 bases fitting TRBD1. CDR1 GTSNPN and CDR2 SVGIG come from the germline V gene (reference sequence). V was pared by 6 bases and J by 3 bases, with 5 bases of the junction left unmatched. The CDR3 extends over 13 amino acids. CDR3 DNA: TGTGCCTGTCGAACAGGGGGCGACTATGGCTACACCTTC. It is translated as CACRTGGDYGYTF. The full variable domain, with the rest looked up from reference TRBV30 and TRBJ1-2, is SQTIHQWPATLVQPVGSPLSLECTVEGTSNPNLYWYRQAAGRGLQLLFYSVGIGQISSEVPQNLSASRPQDRQFILSSKKLLLSDSGFYLCACRTGGDYGYTFGSGTRLTVV.

The chain is built from TRBV23-1 and TRBJ2-4; TRBD1 matches at 9 bases. TRBV23-1 is an open reading frame, and its role is uncertain. This CDR3 comprises 21 residues. V lost 4 bases to trimming and J lost 1 base; unmatched junction nucleotides: 20. The CDR3 nucleotides are TGCGCCAGCAGTCCTATCACAGGGGGCGCGGGGTACCAACGGGCCAAAAACATTCAGTACTTC. Its protein is CASSPITGGAGYQRAKNIQYF.

This chain joins TRBV18 and TRBJ1-2, with D unresolved. Germline values: CDR1 KGHSH, CDR2 LQKENI. This CDR3 is built from 14 residues. V was clipped by 2 bases and J by 5 bases, with 12 bases between them. CDR3 sequence (DNA): TGTGCCAGCTCACCAGGGCAGACGTTGTATGGCTACACCTTC. Translation: CASSPGQTLYGYTF.

The chain uses TRBV19 and TRBJ2-2, with 7 bases identical to TRBD1. Germline CDR1 reads LNHDA; CDR2 reads SQIVND (reference sequence). V trimming: 9 bases; J trimming: 2 bases; junction bases outside the gene matches: 12. This CDR3 comprises 16 residues. Here the CDR3 DNA reads TGTGCCAGCTCAGAGAGGGGGCACTTTAACACCGGGGAGCTGTTTTTT. The encoded protein is CASSERGHFNTGELFF.

The sample holds a few counts of this clone. The gene calls are TRBV5-1 and TRBJ1-3; 7 nucleotides align to TRBD1. The germline gives CDR1 SGHRS, CDR2 YFSETQ. The CDR3 totals 16 residues. V lost 4 bases and J lost 0; bases outside the gene matches: 7. Here the CDR3 reads CASSNGQANSGNTIYF. CDR3 DNA sequence: TGCGCCAGCAGCAACGGACAGGCCAACTCTGGAAACACCATATATTTT.